This T cell receptor beta chain was observed in a study of T cells expressing NK-cell markers. On the study more broadly: All TCR beta repertoires analysed originated from sorted CD3+CD56+NKG2C+, CD3+CD56+NKG2C- and CD3+CD56-NKG2C+ T cells. With respect to HCMV, seven of the eight sequenced donors were seropositive, and one was seronegative. The study, taken as a whole, reports: One observes that, in several donors, these clonotypes were also the leading ones within the CD3+CD56-NKG2C+ fraction.

5'RACE template switching built TCR beta cDNA with unique molecular identifiers. TCRdb reprocessed the 5' RACE reads, with one entry per CDR3 protein and no DNA. This sample's table has approximately 550,000 distinct CDR3 sequences. Details on this clonotype: What it recognizes is unknown.

Sequences were obtained from blood T cells: a sorted CD56 or NKG2C T cell subset, CD4+ or CD8+ T cells, or bulk PBMC T cells (not recorded which). This clonotype was sampled from a man between 18 and 35 years old in good health.

The CDR3 spells CASSLVGVGPEQYF. V is TRBV7-9 and J is TRBJ2-7; the D gene TCRdb calls, TRBD2, cannot be checked with no DNA. The CDR3 contains 14 residues. CDR1 and CDR2 from the germline V gene are SEHNR and FQNEAQ (reference sequence).